This T cell receptor beta chain was sequenced during a study of response to subunit inactivated influenza vaccine. Study-wide results and caveats: Each seasonal influenza vaccination, the authors suggested, recruits few new T cells.

In regard to this clonotype: Its antigen is not known.

The germline V and J ends were trimmed by 10 bases and 4 bases, with 19 bases remaining between them. The CDR3 runs to 14 residues. Germline CDR1 reads MRHNA; CDR2 reads SNTAGT. One entry per CDR3 protein results from TCRdb running MiXCR on the RT-PCR reads. Altogether hundreds of thousands of distinct CDR3 sequences are present, about 18% being singletons, with the ten largest covering 11%. This TCR came from a man aged 45-60 years who received an inactivated influenza vaccine. The V and J genes are TRBV6-4 and TRBJ1-2, with unresolved D. The starting material was PBMCs from blood, obtained 5 days after vaccination. CDR3 residues: CAIKIGYGGYGYTF. CDR3 sequence (DNA): TGTGCCATCAAGATAGGTTACGGAGGCTATGGCTACACCTTC.